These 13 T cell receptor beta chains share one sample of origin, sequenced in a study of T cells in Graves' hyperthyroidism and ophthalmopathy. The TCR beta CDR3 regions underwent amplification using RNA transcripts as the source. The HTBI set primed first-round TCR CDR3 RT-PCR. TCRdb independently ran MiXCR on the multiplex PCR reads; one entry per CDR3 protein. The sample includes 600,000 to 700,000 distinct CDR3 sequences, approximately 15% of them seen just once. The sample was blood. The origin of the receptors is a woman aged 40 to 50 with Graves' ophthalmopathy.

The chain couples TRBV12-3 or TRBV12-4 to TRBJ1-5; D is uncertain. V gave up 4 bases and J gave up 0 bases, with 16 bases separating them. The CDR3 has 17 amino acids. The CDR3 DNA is TGTGCCAGCAGTTGGAGACGCGTCACCTATAGCAATCAGCCCCAGCATTTT. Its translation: CASSWRRVTYSNQPQHF.

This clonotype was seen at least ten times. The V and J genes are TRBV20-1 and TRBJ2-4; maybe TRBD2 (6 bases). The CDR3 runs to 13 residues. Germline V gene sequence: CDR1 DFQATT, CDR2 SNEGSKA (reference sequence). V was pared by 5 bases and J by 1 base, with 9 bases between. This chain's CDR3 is CSAGGLAKNIQYF. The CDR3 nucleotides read TGCAGTGCTGGAGGGTTGGCCAAAAACATTCAGTACTTC.

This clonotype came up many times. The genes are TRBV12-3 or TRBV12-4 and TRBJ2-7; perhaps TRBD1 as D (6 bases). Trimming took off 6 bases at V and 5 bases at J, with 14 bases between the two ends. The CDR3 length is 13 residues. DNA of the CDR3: TGTGCCAGCAGCCAGGGGAAAATTGACGAGCAGTACTTC. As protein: CASSQGKIDEQYF.

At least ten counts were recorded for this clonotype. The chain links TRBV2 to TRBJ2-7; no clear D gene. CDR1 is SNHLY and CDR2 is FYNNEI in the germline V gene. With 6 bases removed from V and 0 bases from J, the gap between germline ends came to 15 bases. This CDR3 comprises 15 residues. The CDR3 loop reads CASRKSEGFSYEQYF. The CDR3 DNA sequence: TGTGCCAGCAGGAAGAGCGAAGGGTTCTCCTACGAGCAGTACTTC.

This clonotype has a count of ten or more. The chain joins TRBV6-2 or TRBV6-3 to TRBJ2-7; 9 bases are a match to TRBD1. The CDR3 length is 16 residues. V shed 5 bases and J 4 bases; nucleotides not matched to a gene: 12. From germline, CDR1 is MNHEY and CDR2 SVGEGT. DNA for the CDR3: TGTGCCAGCAGTCCACACCTGGGACAGGGTATATACGAGCAGTACTTC. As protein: CASSPHLGQGIYEQYF.

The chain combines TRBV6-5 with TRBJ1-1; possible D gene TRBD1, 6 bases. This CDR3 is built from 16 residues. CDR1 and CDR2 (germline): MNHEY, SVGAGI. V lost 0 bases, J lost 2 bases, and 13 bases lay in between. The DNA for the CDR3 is TGTGCCAGCAGTTACTCGGAGACAGGCGCTAACACTGAAGCTTTCTTT. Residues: CASSYSETGANTEAFF.

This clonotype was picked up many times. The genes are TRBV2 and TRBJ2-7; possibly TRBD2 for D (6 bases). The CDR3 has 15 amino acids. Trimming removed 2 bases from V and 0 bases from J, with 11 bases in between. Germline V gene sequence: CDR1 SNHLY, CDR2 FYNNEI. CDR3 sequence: CASSEFIGSSYEQYF. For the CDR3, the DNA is TGTGCCAGCAGTGAATTTATCGGGAGCTCCTACGAGCAGTACTTC.

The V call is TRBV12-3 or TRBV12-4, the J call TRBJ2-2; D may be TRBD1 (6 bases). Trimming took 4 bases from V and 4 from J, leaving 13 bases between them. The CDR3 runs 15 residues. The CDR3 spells CASSSVAGVTGELFF. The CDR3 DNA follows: TGTGCCAGCAGTTCTGTGGCAGGGGTCACCGGGGAGCTGTTTTTT.

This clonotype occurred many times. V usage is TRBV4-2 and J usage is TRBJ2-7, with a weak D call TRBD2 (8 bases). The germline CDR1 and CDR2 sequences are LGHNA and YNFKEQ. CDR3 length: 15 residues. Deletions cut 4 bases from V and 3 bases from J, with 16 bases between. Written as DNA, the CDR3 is TGTGCCAGCAGCCCTCGGGAGGGGGCTCACTACGAGCAGTACTTC. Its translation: CASSPREGAHYEQYF.

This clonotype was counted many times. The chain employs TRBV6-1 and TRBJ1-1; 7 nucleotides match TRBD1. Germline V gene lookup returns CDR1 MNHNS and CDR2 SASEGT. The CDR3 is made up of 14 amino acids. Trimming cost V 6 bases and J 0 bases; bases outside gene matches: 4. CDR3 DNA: TGTGCCAGCAGACCGGGACAGATGAACACTGAAGCTTTCTTT. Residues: CASRPGQMNTEAFF.

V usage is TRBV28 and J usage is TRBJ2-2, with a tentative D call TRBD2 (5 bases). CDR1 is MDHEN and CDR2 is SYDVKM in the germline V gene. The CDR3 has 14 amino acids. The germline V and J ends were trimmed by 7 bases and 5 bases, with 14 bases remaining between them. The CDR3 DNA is TGTGCCAGCATCTTCGGGTCGGGGACCGGGGAGCTGTTTTTT. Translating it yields CASIFGSGTGELFF.

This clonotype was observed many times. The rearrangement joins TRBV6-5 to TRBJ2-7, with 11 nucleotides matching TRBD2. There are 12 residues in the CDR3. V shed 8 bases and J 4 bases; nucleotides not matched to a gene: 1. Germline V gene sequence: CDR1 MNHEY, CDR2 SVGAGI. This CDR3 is CASGTSGYEQYF. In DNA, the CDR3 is TGTGCCAGCGGGACTAGCGGTTACGAGCAGTACTTC.

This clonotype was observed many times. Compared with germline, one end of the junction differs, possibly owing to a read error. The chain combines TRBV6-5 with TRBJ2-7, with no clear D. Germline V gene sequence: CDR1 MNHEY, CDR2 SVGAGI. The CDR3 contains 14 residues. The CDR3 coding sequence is TGTGCCAGCAGTTTAGGACCCGGATCCTGCGAGCAGTACTTC. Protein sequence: CASSLGPGSCEQYF.